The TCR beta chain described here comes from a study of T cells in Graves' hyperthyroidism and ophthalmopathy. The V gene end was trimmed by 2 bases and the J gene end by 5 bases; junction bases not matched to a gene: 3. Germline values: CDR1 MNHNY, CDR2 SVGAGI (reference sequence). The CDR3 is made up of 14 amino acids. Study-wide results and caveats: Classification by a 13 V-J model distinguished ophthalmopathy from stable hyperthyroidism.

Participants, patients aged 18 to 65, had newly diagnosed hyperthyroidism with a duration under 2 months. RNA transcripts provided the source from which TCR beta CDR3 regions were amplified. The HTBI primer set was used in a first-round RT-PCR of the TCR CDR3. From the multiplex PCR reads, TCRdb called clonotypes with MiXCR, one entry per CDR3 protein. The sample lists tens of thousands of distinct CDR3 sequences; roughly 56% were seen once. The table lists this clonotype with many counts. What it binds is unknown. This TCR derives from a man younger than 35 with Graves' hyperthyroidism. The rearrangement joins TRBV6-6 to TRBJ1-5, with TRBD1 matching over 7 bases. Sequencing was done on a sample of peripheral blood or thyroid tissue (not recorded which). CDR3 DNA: TGTGCCAGCAGTTACAGGGGGCCAGATCAGCCCCAGCATTTT. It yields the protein CASSYRGPDQPQHF.